This T cell receptor (beta chain) was captured in a study of shared clonotypes between healthy human individuals. Findings and caveats of the study: Unshared clonotypes carried lower generation probabilities than those common to all four donors.

Naive CD8 cells were CD45RO-negative, positively selected for CCR7, excluding terminally differentiated effector memory CD45RA+ cells. An assay was performed, and its level was deep. Assay: immunoSEQ multiplex PCR; the TCRdb copy retains only in-frame clones and omits some. The table shows approximately 2,000,000 clones, with 85% to 95% occurring only once. Concerning this clone itself: The antigen remains unidentified.

V was clipped by 1 base and J by 5 bases; unmatched bases: 14. CDR1 SGHTA and CDR2 FQGNSA come from the germline V gene. CDR3 length: 18 amino acids. The TCR comes from a man aged 18 to 29 in good health. Some clones in this sample may be carry-over from other donors' samples. Specimen: naive CD8+ T cells from PBMCs. This chain connects TRBV7-2 to TRBJ2-5; the match to TRBD2 covers 9 bases. DNA for the CDR3: TGTGCCAGCAGCTTAGGGACTAGCGTCACCCTATCAGGGGAGACCCAGTACTTC. Protein sequence: CASSLGTSVTLSGETQYF. The full variable domain, rest sourced from reference TRBV7-2 and TRBJ2-5, is GAGVSQSPSNKVTEKGKDVELRCDPISGHTALYWYRQSLGQGLEFLIYFQGNSAPDKSGLPSDRFSAERTGGSVSTLTIQRTQQEDSAVYLCASSLGTSVTLSGETQYFGPGTRLLVL.